The 14 T cell receptor beta chains reported below all come from one sample, sequenced in a study of CD8 T cells in Susac syndrome. Reverse transcription used about 0.45 to 1 ug RNA and random hexamers. Each CDR3 protein gets one entry after TCRdb re-called the immunoSEQ multiplex PCR reads with MiXCR. The data hold under 200,000 distinct CDR3 sequences, with about 93% observed a single time. Sequencing was done on a sample of CD4+ T cells from PBMCs. All receptors come from a human donor in good health.

The chain joins TRBV15 to TRBJ2-3; D unclear. From germline, CDR1 is LNHNV and CDR2 YYDKDF (reference sequence). This CDR3 is built from 14 residues. The V end lost 0 bases, the J end lost 0 bases, and 4 bases lay between the germline ends. CDR3 sequence reads: CATSRERSTDTQYF. CDR3 coding DNA: TGTGCCACCAGCAGAGAACGGAGCACAGATACGCAGTATTTT.

The CDR3 DNA follows: TGTGCCAGCAGTTCCGGGACAGGGTACAATGAGCAGTTCTTC. Its protein product is CASSSGTGYNEQFF. V usage is TRBV12-3 or TRBV12-4 and J usage is TRBJ2-1, with 9 bases lining up with TRBD1. V shed 4 bases, J shed 4 bases, and the junction held 2 bases outside the gene matches. The CDR3 totals 14 residues.

V is TRBV20-1 and J is TRBJ2-5; no clear D gene. Trimming took 3 bases from V and 5 from J, leaving 4 bases between them. The CDR3 covers 10 residues. The germline gives CDR1 DFQATT, CDR2 SNEGSKA (reference sequence). DNA of the CDR3: TGCAGTGCTAGCGACGAGACCCAGTACTTC. It translates to CSASDETQYF.

The chain has TRBV6-2 or TRBV6-3 and TRBJ2-2; TRBD1 aligns across 11 bases. The CDR3 totals 15 residues. Germline CDR1 is MNHEY and CDR2 is SVGEGT. V gave up 6 bases and J gave up 6 bases; unmatched junction bases: 6. CDR3 in amino acids: CASSSGQGAAGELFF. CDR3 DNA: TGTGCCAGCAGCTCTGGACAGGGGGCAGCCGGGGAGCTGTTTTTT.

The J gene is TRBJ2-1, the V gene TRBV14, with D perhaps matching TRBD2 (5 bases). The CDR3 is made up of 14 amino acids. V lost 2 bases and J lost 6, with 11 bases in between. Germline V gene sequence: CDR1 SGHDN, CDR2 FVKESK. This CDR3 reads CASSQRRAVNEQFF. The DNA of the CDR3 is TGTGCCAGCAGCCAAAGGCGGGCGGTCAATGAGCAGTTCTTC.

The chain employs TRBV3-1 and TRBJ2-1; D is unresolved. Germline values: CDR1 LGHDT, CDR2 YNNKEL (reference sequence). V was trimmed by 4 bases and J by 3 bases, leaving 13 bases between them. This CDR3 spans 15 amino acids. CDR3 in amino acids: CASSPTQDVYNEQFF. The CDR3 region has the DNA TGTGCCAGCAGCCCAACACAAGACGTCTACAATGAGCAGTTCTTC.

This rearrangement joins TRBV24-1 to TRBJ2-2; D is possibly TRBD1 (5 bases). The CDR3 is made up of 14 amino acids. The germline V gene encodes CDR1 KGHDR and CDR2 SFDVKD. With 9 bases removed from V and 2 bases from J, the gap between germline ends came to 12 bases. CDR3: CATQAQANTGELFF. In DNA form, the CDR3 reads TGTGCCACCCAAGCACAGGCCAACACCGGGGAGCTGTTTTTT.

The CDR3 nucleotides read TGTGCCAGCAGCTTAGCGGGGGGGATCCATGAGCAGTTCTTC. Residues: CASSLAGGIHEQFF. The chain uses TRBV7-9 and TRBJ2-1, with TRBD2 matching 7 bases. CDR3 size: 14 residues. The germline V gene has CDR1 SEHNR and CDR2 FQNEAQ (reference sequence). The V and J ends lost 0 bases and 8 bases, in that order; junction bases with no gene match: 4.

The J gene is TRBJ1-5, the V gene TRBV6-2 or TRBV6-3, with D hard to call. Trimming took off 7 bases at V and 9 bases at J, with 13 bases between the two ends. Germline V gene sequence: CDR1 MNHEY, CDR2 SVGEGT. The CDR3 covers 12 residues. CDR3 DNA sequence: TGTGCCAGCACCCATCGAAGTGGGCCCCAGCATTTT. Protein sequence: CASTHRSGPQHF.

This chain joins TRBV7-2 and TRBJ2-1; 7 bases are a match to TRBD2. This CDR3 has 14 residues. The germline CDR1 and CDR2 sequences are SGHTA and FQGNSA. V shed 0 bases and J 10 bases; nucleotides not matched to a gene: 6. This chain's CDR3 is CASSLAGTNWEQFF. CDR3 DNA: TGTGCCAGCAGCTTAGCAGGGACTAATTGGGAGCAGTTCTTC.

The rearrangement joins TRBV20-1 to TRBJ1-1; 8 nucleotides match TRBD1. Germline CDR1 is DFQATT and CDR2 is SNEGSKA (reference sequence). The CDR3 length is 13 residues. The V and J ends lost 6 bases and 3 bases, in that order; junction bases with no gene match: 6. The CDR3 sequence: CSARTGMDTEAFF. The CDR3 DNA reads as TGCAGTGCACGGACAGGGATGGACACTGAAGCTTTCTTT.

The rearrangement uses TRBV28 and TRBJ2-5; D is unclear. V lost 7 bases to trimming and J lost 4 bases, with 7 bases between them. The CDR3 is 11 residues long. Per germline, CDR1 MDHEN and CDR2 SYDVKM. DNA of the CDR3: TGTGCCAGCAAGTTGGGAGAGACCCAGTACTTC. Protein product: CASKLGETQYF.

The chain joins TRBV9 to TRBJ1-6; D unclear. Germline CDR1 reads SGDLS; CDR2 reads YYNGEE. This CDR3 is 15 amino acids long. Deletions cut 3 bases from V and 0 bases from J, with 7 bases between. The chain's CDR3 is CASSASSSYNSPLHF. The CDR3 DNA is TGTGCCAGCAGCGCCAGCAGCTCCTATAATTCACCCCTCCACTTT.

The chain links TRBV29-1 to TRBJ2-5; 9 bases map to TRBD1. Germline CDR1 and CDR2: SQVTM and ANQGSEA. With V trimmed by 7 bases and J by 4 bases, 7 bases remained unmatched. This CDR3 is 13 amino acids long. The CDR3 DNA reads as TGCAGCGCGTACAGGGGGCTGGGAGAGACCCAGTACTTC. It translates to CSAYRGLGETQYF.